The TCR beta chain described here comes from a study of blood T cell repertoires in COVID-19. As originally analysed: It was from reference gene primer amplification that nucleated cell counts were estimated. The repertoire was sequenced with immunoSEQ multiplex PCR; TCRdb's copy has only in-frame clones and lacks some. That table gives V, J and clone size, and the DNA gave D and trimming. The table includes about 300,000 clones, 89% detected once. Trimming shortened V by 4 bases and J by 5 bases, and 17 bases separated the two germline ends. In germline, CDR1 is LNHDA, CDR2 SQIVND (reference sequence). The CDR3 consists of 15 residues.

The chain uses TRBV19 and TRBJ1-2; the D gene is possibly TRBD1 (6 bases). The origin of this receptor is a woman under 40 with COVID-19, enrolled during active disease. The specimen was peripheral blood. CDR3 in amino acids: CASSTQTGQLYGYTF. The CDR3 region has the DNA TGTGCCAGTAGTACGCAGACAGGTCAATTATATGGCTACACCTTC.